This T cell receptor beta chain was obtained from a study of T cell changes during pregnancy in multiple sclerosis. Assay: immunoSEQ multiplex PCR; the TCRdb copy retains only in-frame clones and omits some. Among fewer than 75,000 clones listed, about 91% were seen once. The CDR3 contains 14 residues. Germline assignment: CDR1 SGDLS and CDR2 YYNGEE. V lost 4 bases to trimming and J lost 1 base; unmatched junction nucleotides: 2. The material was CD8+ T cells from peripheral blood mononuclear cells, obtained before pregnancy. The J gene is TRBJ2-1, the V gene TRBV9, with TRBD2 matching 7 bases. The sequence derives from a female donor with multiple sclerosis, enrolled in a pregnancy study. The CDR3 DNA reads TGTGCCAGCAGCTCTAGCGGATCCTACAATGAGCAGTTCTTC. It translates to CASSSSGSYNEQFF.